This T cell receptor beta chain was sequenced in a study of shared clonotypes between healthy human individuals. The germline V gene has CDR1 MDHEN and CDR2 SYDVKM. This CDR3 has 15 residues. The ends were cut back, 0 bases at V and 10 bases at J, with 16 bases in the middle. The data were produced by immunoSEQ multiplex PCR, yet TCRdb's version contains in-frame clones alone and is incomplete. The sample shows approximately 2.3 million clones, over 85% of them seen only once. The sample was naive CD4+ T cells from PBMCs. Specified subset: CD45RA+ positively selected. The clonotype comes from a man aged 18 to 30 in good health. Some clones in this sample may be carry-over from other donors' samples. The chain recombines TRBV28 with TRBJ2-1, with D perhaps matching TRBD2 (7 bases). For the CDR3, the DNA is TGTGCCAGCAGTTTATGGGGGGCGGGAGCCAAAGAGCAGTTCTTC. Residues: CASSLWGAGAKEQFF.